This T cell receptor beta chain appears in the sequencing data of a study of breast tumors, draining lymph nodes, adjacent tissues. The study's findings and limits: Tumor repertoires ranked between lymph nodes and nontumor tissue in diversity, with V and J gene preferences. Tumor and nontumor repertoires were significantly more similar in luminal-like than in basal-like breast cancer. Tumor T cell lymph node origin was a supported hypothesis, not proven.

Samples came from axillary lymph nodes draining the breast cancer. Germline V lookup: CDR1 KGHSH, CDR2 LQKENI. J was trimmed by 4 bases and V by 1 base; bases with no gene match: 3. The CDR3 consists of 14 residues. This clonotype was found once. Antigen unknown. Since no conserved phenylalanine or tryptophan closes the CDR3, a read error is the likely cause. TCRdb used MiXCR to reprocess the multiplex PCR reads, holding one entry per CDR3 protein. The sample has some 100,000 distinct CDR3 sequences; less than 25% are singletons. Sequencing was carried out using axillary lymph node tissue. The chain joins TRBV18 to TRBJ2-7; 8 bases align to TRBD1. This receptor was taken from a female donor with breast cancer. Some clones in this sample may be carry-over from other donors' samples. The CDR3 region has the DNA TGTGCCAGCTCACCACGACAGGGGTGGTACGAGCAGTACCTC. It is translated as CASSPRQGWYEQYL.